Below are 18 T cell receptor beta chains sequenced from a single sample in a study of cytomegalovirus exposure and HLA in healthy donors. The PCR made use of 60 Vbeta and 13 Jbeta primers. TCRdb's copy holds only in-frame clones and misses some; the assay was immunoSEQ multiplex PCR. The table includes more than 110,000 clones, less than 10% detected once. Sequencing was carried out using PBMCs. The receptors were gathered from a man aged 50-60 years in good health and CMV-seronegative.

CDR3 DNA sequence: TGTGCCTGGAGTGTCTTGGGCAGCTCATATGTTGCAACTAATGAAAAACTGTTTTTT. The encoded protein is CAWSVLGSSYVATNEKLFF. The J gene is TRBJ1-4, the V gene TRBV30; D is unresolved. CDR3 length: 19 residues. Deletions cut 0 bases from V and 0 bases from J, with 20 bases between. Germline CDR1 and CDR2: GTSNPN and SVGIG (reference sequence).

This clone occurred a few times. This chain uses TRBV4-1 with TRBJ1-2; D perhaps matches TRBD1 (5 bases). The CDR3 length is 15 residues. Germline CDR1 reads MGHRA; CDR2 reads YSYEKL. The germline V and J ends were trimmed by 0 bases and 2 bases, with 10 bases remaining between them. This CDR3 is CASSQELRQNYGYTF. CDR3 nucleotides: TGCGCCAGCAGCCAAGAACTCCGACAGAACTATGGCTACACCTTC.

This clone was picked up a small number of times. As DNA, the CDR3 is TGCGCCAGCAGCTTGGTACAGGGGGCGCAGGATGAAGCTTTCTTT. This sequence encodes CASSLVQGAQDEAFF. The chain joins TRBV5-1 to TRBJ1-1, with 9 bases that match TRBD1. The length of the CDR3 is 15 residues. The V segment lost 0 bases and the J segment 7 bases; nucleotides outside the gene matches: 7. Germline V lookup: CDR1 SGHRS, CDR2 YFSETQ. Full variable domain (outside the CDR3, taken from reference TRBV5-1 and TRBJ1-1): KAGVTQTPRYLIKTRGQQVTLSCSPISGHRSVSWYQQTPGQGLQFLFEYFSETQRNKGNFPGRFSGRQFSNSRSEMNVSTLELGDSALYLCASSLVQGAQDEAFFGQGTRLTVV.

This sequence joins TRBV30 and TRBJ1-2, with TRBD1 as a possible D gene (6 bases). Trimming stripped 4 bases from V and 4 bases from J, with 13 bases between. The CDR3 runs 13 residues. CDR1 GTSNPN and CDR2 SVGIG come from the germline V gene (reference sequence). CDR3 in amino acids: CAWTEQGFYGYTF. The CDR3, as DNA: TGTGCCTGGACCGAACAGGGCTTCTATGGCTACACCTTC.

For the CDR3, the DNA is TGTGCCAGCAGTCGGGACAGGGGGGATGGAAACACCATATATTTT. This sequence encodes CASSRDRGDGNTIYF. This rearrangement joins TRBV6-5 to TRBJ1-3, with 11 bases identical to TRBD1. Germline CDR1 and CDR2: MNHEY and SVGAGI. The J segment lost 3 bases and the V segment lost 5 bases, leaving 3 bases of the junction unmatched. CDR3 size: 15 residues.

V usage is TRBV28 and J usage is TRBJ1-2; 12 bases map to TRBD1. The CDR3 loop spans 17 amino acids. The trim removed 6 bases at V and 4 bases at J, leaving 12 bases unmatched. Germline values: CDR1 MDHEN, CDR2 SYDVKM. The CDR3 DNA follows: TGTGCCAGCAGGTCCTCGGGGACAGGGGGCACCAGCTATGGCTACACCTTC. This sequence encodes CASRSSGTGGTSYGYTF.

The sample holds a few counts of this clone. The rearrangement uses TRBV27 and TRBJ2-7; tentatively, D is TRBD1 (6 bases). The CDR3 totals 14 residues. V was clipped by 6 bases and J by 4 bases, with 16 bases between them. Germline lookup yields CDR1 MNHEY and CDR2 SMNVEV (reference sequence). The chain's CDR3 is CASSLIGGTYEQYF. The CDR3, as DNA: TGTGCCAGCAGCCTGATAGGGGGTACTTACGAGCAGTACTTC.

In its sample, this clone was seen a few times. The same CDR3 also results from other DNA sequences found in this sample. The chain carries TRBV5-4 and TRBJ1-1; 9 bases agree with TRBD1. V was pared by 0 bases and J by 1 base, with 4 bases of the junction left unmatched. The CDR3 is 16 amino acids. Germline V gene data show CDR1 as SGHNT and CDR2 as YYREEE (reference sequence). The CDR3 protein is CASSLVGQGQNTEAFF. CDR3 coding DNA: TGTGCCAGCAGCTTGGTGGGACAGGGCCAGAACACTGAAGCTTTCTTT.

This clone was seen a few times. This chain joins TRBV4-2 and TRBJ2-7; 8 nucleotides line up with TRBD1. The CDR3 has 14 amino acids. Germline lookup yields CDR1 LGHNA and CDR2 YNFKEQ. Trimming removed 3 bases from V and 2 bases from J; junction bases left unmatched: 3. CDR3 nucleotide sequence: TGTGCCAGCAGCCACGACAGGGGACCCTACGAGCAGTACTTC. This translates into CASSHDRGPYEQYF.

The chain is built from TRBV14 and TRBJ2-7, with 9 positions matching TRBD2. There are 14 residues in the CDR3. The ends lost 4 bases at V and 5 bases at J; junction bases unmatched: 6. Per germline, CDR1 SGHDN and CDR2 FVKESK. This chain's CDR3 is CASSPGLAHHEQYF. CDR3 bases: TGTGCCAGCAGCCCCGGACTAGCGCACCACGAGCAGTACTTC.

This clone has just a few counts. The V call is TRBV19, the J call TRBJ2-7; 7 bases align to TRBD1. The junction had 7 bases not matched to a gene; V was cut back by 1 base and J by 4 bases. CDR1 is LNHDA, CDR2 SQIVND, per germline (reference sequence). This CDR3 is 15 amino acids long. The CDR3 coding sequence is TGTGCCAGTAGTATAGCCGGGACAGATGGTTACGAGCAGTACTTC. This translates into CASSIAGTDGYEQYF.

The rearrangement joins TRBV11-3 to TRBJ1-1; D unresolved. CDR1 and CDR2 (germline): SGHNT, YENEEA. V gave up 2 bases and J gave up 0 bases, with 4 bases separating them. The CDR3 consists of 13 residues. As DNA, the CDR3 is TGTGCCAGCAGCTTATCCATGAACACTGAAGCTTTCTTT. Its translation: CASSLSMNTEAFF.

The chain has TRBV6-1 and TRBJ2-5; a possible D gene is TRBD2 (6 bases). The germline V and J ends were trimmed by 3 bases and 8 bases, with 19 bases remaining between them. Germline V gene data show CDR1 as MNHNS and CDR2 as SASEGT. CDR3 size: 15 residues. CDR3: CASSDAPGLGETQYF. CDR3 sequence (DNA): TGTGCCAGCAGTGACGCCCCGGGACTGGGTGAAACCCAGTACTTC.

This clone was counted only a few times. The chain recombines TRBV6-5 with TRBJ1-5; maybe TRBD1 (6 bases). There are 15 residues in the CDR3. Per the germline V gene, CDR1 is MNHEY and CDR2 is SVGAGI. The germline V and J ends were trimmed by 5 bases and 6 bases, with 17 bases remaining between them. In DNA, the CDR3 is TGTGCCAGCAGTAAACAACAGGGTTTAAGTCAGCCCCAGCATTTT. The encoded protein is CASSKQQGLSQPQHF.

This clone was picked up a small number of times. This chain joins TRBV4-1 and TRBJ2-2; 10 bases align to TRBD1. CDR3 length: 17 amino acids. V shed 1 base and J 4 bases; nucleotides not matched to a gene: 6. From germline, CDR1 is MGHRA and CDR2 YSYEKL. The CDR3 is CASSQVIGTGVTGELFF. CDR3 in DNA: TGCGCCAGCAGCCAAGTAATTGGGACAGGGGTCACCGGGGAGCTGTTTTTT.

The V gene is TRBV5-4, the J gene TRBJ2-1, with a possible D match to TRBD2 (6 bases). This CDR3 has 14 amino acids. Looked up from germline, CDR1 is SGHNT and CDR2 is YYREEE (reference sequence). Trimming took off 7 bases at V and 4 bases at J, with 15 bases between the two ends. CDR3 coding DNA: TGTGCCAGCGGACGAGAGCGGGCTTACAATGAGCAGTTCTTC. It is translated as CASGRERAYNEQFF. Using reference TRBV5-4 and TRBJ2-1 for the parts outside the CDR3, the full variable domain is ETGVTQSPTHLIKTRGQQVTLRCSSQSGHNTVSWYQQALGQGPQFIFQYYREEENGRGNFPPRFSGLQFPNYSSELNVNALELDDSALYLCASGRERAYNEQFFGPGTRLTVL.

This clone was found a few times. This chain links TRBV19 with TRBJ1-1; D call uncertain. The germline CDR1 and CDR2 sequences are LNHDA and SQIVND (reference sequence). This CDR3 spans 15 amino acids. With 7 bases removed from V and 6 bases from J, the gap between germline ends came to 21 bases. In nucleotides, the CDR3 is TGTGCCAGTAACCACCGGGGTACGCCCGATCCTGAAGCTTTCTTT. Encoded protein: CASNHRGTPDPEAFF.

This clone was observed a few times. V usage is TRBV7-8 and J usage is TRBJ2-1; 8 nucleotides agree with TRBD2. V dropped 2 bases and J dropped 0; count of bases not matched to a gene: 6. CDR3 length: 17 residues. Germline assignment: CDR1 SGHVS and CDR2 FQNEAQ. The DNA for the CDR3 is TGTGCCAGCAGCTTAATGGGCGGGGGGAGCTCCTACAATGAGCAGTTCTTC. Its translation: CASSLMGGGSSYNEQFF.